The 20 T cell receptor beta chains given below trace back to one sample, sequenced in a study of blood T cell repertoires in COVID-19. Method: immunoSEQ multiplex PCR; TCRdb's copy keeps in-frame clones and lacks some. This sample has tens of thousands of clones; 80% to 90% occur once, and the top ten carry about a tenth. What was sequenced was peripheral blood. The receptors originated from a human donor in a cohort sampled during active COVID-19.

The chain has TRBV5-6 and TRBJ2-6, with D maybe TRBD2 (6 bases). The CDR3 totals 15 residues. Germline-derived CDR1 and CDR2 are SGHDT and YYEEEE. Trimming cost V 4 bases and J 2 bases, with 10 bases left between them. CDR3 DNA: TGTGCCAGCAGCAGTTGGGGGGCTGGGGCCAACGTCCTGACTTTC. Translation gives CASSSWGAGANVLTF.

The CDR3 nucleotides are TGTGCCAGCAGAGGGGGGGACTACGAGCAGTACTTC. It is translated as CASRGGDYEQYF. The V and J genes are TRBV6-6 and TRBJ2-7, with TRBD2 as a possible D gene (7 bases). Trimming left V 6 bases short and J 3 bases short, with 9 bases between. Germline CDR1 is MNHNY and CDR2 is SVGAGI (reference sequence). The CDR3 consists of 12 residues.

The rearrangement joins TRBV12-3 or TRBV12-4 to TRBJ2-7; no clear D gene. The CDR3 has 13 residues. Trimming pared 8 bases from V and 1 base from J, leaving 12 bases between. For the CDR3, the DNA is TGTGCCAGCGGTACTGGTGATTCCTACGAGCAGTACTTC. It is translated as CASGTGDSYEQYF.

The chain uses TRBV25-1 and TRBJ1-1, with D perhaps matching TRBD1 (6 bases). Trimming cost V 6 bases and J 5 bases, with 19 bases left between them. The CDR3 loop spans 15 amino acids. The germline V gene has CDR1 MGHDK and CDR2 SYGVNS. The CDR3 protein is CASRAQGLGETEAFF. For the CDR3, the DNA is TGTGCCAGCAGAGCACAGGGATTGGGCGAGACTGAAGCTTTCTTT.

The CDR3 is CASSPRVMTGGYGYTF. Written as DNA, the CDR3 is TGTGCCAGCAGCCCACGGGTTATGACAGGGGGCTATGGCTACACCTTC. V usage is TRBV3-1 (or the pseudogene TRBV3-2) and J usage is TRBJ1-2; 9 bases line up with TRBD1. CDR1 is LGHDT, CDR2 YNNKEL, per germline (reference sequence). CDR3 length: 16 residues. Trimming took 4 bases from V and 4 from J; bases not matched to a gene: 10.

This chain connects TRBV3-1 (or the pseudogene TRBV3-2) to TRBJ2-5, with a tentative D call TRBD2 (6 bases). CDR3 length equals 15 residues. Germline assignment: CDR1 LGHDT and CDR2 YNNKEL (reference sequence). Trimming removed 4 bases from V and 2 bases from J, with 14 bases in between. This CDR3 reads CASSPMRDGQETQYF. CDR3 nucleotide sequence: TGTGCCAGCAGCCCTATGCGGGACGGACAAGAGACCCAGTACTTC.

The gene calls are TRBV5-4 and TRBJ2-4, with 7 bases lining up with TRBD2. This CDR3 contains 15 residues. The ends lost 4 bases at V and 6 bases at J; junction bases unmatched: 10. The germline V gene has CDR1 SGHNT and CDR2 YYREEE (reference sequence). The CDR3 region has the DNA TGTGCCAGCAGCAACCCTTTTCGCGGGAGAAACATTCAGTACTTC. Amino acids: CASSNPFRGRNIQYF.

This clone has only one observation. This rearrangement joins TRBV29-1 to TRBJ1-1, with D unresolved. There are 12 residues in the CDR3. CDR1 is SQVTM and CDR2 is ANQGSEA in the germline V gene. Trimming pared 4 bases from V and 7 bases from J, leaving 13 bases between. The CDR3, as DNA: TGCAGCGTTGTCGCTGGCCCCGATGAAGCTTTCTTT. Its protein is CSVVAGPDEAFF.

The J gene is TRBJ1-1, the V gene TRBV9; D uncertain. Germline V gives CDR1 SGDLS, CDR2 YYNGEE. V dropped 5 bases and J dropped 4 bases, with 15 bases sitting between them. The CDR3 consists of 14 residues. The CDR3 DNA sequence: TGTGCCAGCAGAAAAGAGGGTGTGGGCACTGAAGCTTTCTTT. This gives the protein CASRKEGVGTEAFF.

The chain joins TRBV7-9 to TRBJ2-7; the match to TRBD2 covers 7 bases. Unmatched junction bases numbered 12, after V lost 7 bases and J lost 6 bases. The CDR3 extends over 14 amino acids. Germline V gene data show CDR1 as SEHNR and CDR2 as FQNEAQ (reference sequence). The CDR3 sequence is CASTGGLELSEQYF. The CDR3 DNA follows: TGTGCCAGCACCGGCGGACTAGAACTTTCCGAGCAGTACTTC.

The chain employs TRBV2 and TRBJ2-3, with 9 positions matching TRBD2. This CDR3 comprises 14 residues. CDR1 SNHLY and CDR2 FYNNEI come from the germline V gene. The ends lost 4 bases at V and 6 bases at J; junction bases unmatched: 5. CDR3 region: CASSGLAVGDTQYF. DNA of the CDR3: TGTGCCAGCAGTGGACTAGCGGTAGGGGATACGCAGTATTTT.

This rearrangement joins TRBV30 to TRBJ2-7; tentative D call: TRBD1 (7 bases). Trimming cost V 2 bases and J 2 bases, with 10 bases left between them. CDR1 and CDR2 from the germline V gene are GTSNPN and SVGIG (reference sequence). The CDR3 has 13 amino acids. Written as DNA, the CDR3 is TGTGCCTGGAGTCCAGGGGGGACCTACGAGCAGTACTTC. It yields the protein CAWSPGGTYEQYF.

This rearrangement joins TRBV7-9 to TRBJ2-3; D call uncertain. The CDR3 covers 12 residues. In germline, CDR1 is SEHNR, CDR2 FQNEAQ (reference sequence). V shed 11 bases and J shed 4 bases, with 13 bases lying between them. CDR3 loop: CASGRSADTQYF. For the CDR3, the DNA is TGTGCCTCGGGTCGGAGCGCAGATACGCAGTATTTT. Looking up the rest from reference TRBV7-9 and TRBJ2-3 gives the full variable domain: DTGVSQNPRHKITKRGQNVTFRCDPISEHNRLYWYRQTLGQGPEFLTYFQNEAQLEKSRLLSDRFSAERPKGSFSTLEIQRTEQGDSAMYLCASGRSADTQYFGPGTRLTVL.

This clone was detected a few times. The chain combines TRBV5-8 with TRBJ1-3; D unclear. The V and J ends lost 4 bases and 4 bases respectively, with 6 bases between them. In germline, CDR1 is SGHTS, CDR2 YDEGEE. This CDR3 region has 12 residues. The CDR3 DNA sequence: TGTGCCAGCAGCGTCCGGGGAAACACCATATATTTT. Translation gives CASSVRGNTIYF. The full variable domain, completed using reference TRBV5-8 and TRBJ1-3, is EAGVTQSPTHLIKTRGQQATLRCSPISGHTSVYWYQQALGLGLQFLLWYDEGEERNRGNFPPRFSGRQFPNYSSELNVNALELEDSALYLCASSVRGNTIYFGEGSWLTVV.

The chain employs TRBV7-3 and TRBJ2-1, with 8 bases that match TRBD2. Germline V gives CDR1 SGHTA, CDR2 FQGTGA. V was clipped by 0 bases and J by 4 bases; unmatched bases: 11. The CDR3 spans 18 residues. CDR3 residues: CASSLTVAGGLLYNEQFF. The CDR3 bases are TGTGCCAGCAGCTTAACAGTCGCGGGGGGTTTATTATACAATGAGCAGTTCTTC. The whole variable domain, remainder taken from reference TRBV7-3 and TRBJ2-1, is GAGVSQTPSNKVTEKGKYVELRCDPISGHTALYWYRQSLGQGPEFLIYFQGTGAADDSGLPNDRFFAVRPEGSVSTLKIQRTERGDSAVYLCASSLTVAGGLLYNEQFFGPGTRLTVL.

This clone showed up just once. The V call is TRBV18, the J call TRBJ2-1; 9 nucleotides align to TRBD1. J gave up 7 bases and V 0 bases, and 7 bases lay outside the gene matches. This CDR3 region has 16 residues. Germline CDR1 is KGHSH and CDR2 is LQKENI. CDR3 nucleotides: TGTGCCAGCTCACCACCGAACTCGGGGACAGGGAATGAGCAGTTCTTC. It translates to CASSPPNSGTGNEQFF.

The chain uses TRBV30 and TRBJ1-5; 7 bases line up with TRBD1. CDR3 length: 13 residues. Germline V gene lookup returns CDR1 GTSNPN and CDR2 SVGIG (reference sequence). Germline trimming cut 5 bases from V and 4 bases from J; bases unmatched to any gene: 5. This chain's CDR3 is CAWAGTANQPQHF. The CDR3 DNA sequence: TGTGCCTGGGCCGGGACAGCAAATCAGCCCCAGCATTTT.

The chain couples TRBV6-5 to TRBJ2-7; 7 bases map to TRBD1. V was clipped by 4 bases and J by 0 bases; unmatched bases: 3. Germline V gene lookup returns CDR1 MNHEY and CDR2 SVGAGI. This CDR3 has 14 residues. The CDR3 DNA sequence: TGTGCCAGCAGTTGGGGACAGTACTCCTACGAGCAGTACTTC. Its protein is CASSWGQYSYEQYF.

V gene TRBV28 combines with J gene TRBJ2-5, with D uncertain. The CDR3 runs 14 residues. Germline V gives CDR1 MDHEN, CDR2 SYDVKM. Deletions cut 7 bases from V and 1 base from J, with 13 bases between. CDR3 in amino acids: CASTNPGVQETQYF. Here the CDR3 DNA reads TGTGCCAGCACGAACCCCGGTGTCCAAGAGACCCAGTACTTC.

CDR3 bases: TGTGCCAGCAGCCGTGGGCCCGGTGTTAGCTACACCTTC. Translation gives CASSRGPGVSYTF. The chain has TRBV2 and TRBJ1-2; D gene unclear. V lost 6 bases to trimming and J lost 9 bases, with 17 bases between them. The CDR3 totals 13 residues. Looked up from germline, CDR1 is SNHLY and CDR2 is FYNNEI.